Following are 13 T cell receptor beta chains from one sample sequenced in a study of control samples from healthy donors and cancer patients. This table comes from immunoSEQ multiplex PCR, and its TCRdb copy is limited to in-frame clones, with some not included. The sample lists about 95,000 clones, about 87% occurring once. The sequenced material came from blood. The receptor source for this set is a woman in her seventies in good health.

This clone was picked up a small number of times. The chain has TRBV7-2 and TRBJ1-5; D gene ambiguous. Germline-derived CDR1 and CDR2 are SGHTA and FQGNSA. The ends were cut back, 0 bases at V and 7 bases at J, with 7 bases in the middle. The CDR3 runs 13 residues. CDR3 region: CASSLAGEQPQHF. CDR3 DNA: TGTGCCAGCAGCTTAGCAGGAGAACAGCCCCAGCATTTT.

The chain carries TRBV2 and TRBJ1-2; unclear D gene. The ends were cut back, 4 bases at V and 4 bases at J, with 10 bases in the middle. Germline assignment: CDR1 SNHLY and CDR2 FYNNEI. This CDR3 comprises 13 residues. This CDR3 is CASSARLAYGYTF. CDR3 bases: TGTGCCAGCAGTGCCAGGTTAGCCTATGGCTACACCTTC.

As to this clone: Additional DNA sequences in this sample encode the identical CDR3. This rearrangement joins TRBV10-1 to TRBJ2-1; a weak D match, TRBD2 (7 bases). Germline lookup yields CDR1 WNHNN and CDR2 SYGVQD (reference sequence). CDR3 size: 13 residues. V was pared by 11 bases and J by 4 bases, with 15 bases between. The chain's CDR3 is CALTGGLYNEQFF. The CDR3 DNA reads as TGCGCCCTCACGGGGGGCCTATACAATGAGCAGTTCTTC.

The CDR3: CASSGRQGEYSVYGYTF. The DNA of the CDR3 is TGTGCCAGCAGTGGCCGACAGGGAGAGTACTCCGTCTATGGCTACACCTTC. The chain employs TRBV25-1 and TRBJ1-2; 7 positions match TRBD1. CDR3 size: 17 residues. Germline V gene sequence: CDR1 MGHDK, CDR2 SYGVNS. The V segment lost 4 bases and the J segment 4 bases; nucleotides outside the gene matches: 15.

This chain joins TRBV12-5 and TRBJ2-5; a possible D gene is TRBD1 (5 bases). Germline V CDR1 and CDR2: LGHNT, FRNRAP. Trimming took off 1 base at V and 1 base at J, with 7 bases between the two ends. This CDR3 is 14 amino acids long. The CDR3 coding sequence is TGTGCTAGTGGTTTGGGACAGTCCCAAGAGACCCAGTACTTC. It is translated as CASGLGQSQETQYF.

This clone came up once. The gene calls are TRBV6-4 and TRBJ1-1; D is unclear. Germline loops: CDR1 MRHNA, CDR2 SNTAGT. This CDR3 spans 13 amino acids. V was cut by 4 bases and J by 0 bases, with 6 bases left in between. CDR3: CASSVGLNTEAFF. The CDR3, as DNA: TGTGCCAGCAGTGTAGGCCTGAACACTGAAGCTTTCTTT.

V and J are TRBV12-3 or TRBV12-4 and TRBJ1-2; D not resolved. Trimming stripped 3 bases from V and 7 bases from J, with 6 bases between. This CDR3 region has 11 residues. CDR3 protein: CASSFGVGYTF. CDR3 sequence (DNA): TGTGCCAGCAGTTTTGGGGTTGGCTACACCTTC.

This clone showed up just a few times. This chain links TRBV7-9 with TRBJ1-4, with 7 bases aligning to TRBD1. Trimming removed 4 bases from V and 8 bases from J; junction bases left unmatched: 7. This CDR3 is built from 14 residues. Germline V gives CDR1 SEHNR, CDR2 FQNEAQ (reference sequence). Here the CDR3 reads CASSSRQGGEKLFF. The CDR3 region has the DNA TGTGCCAGCAGCTCAAGACAGGGCGGAGAAAAACTGTTTTTT.

The CDR3 region is CASSNVIANYGYTF. The DNA for the CDR3 is TGCGCCAGCAGCAATGTGATAGCTAACTATGGCTACACCTTC. This chain connects TRBV4-1 to TRBJ1-2; D is unresolved. CDR1 MGHRA and CDR2 YSYEKL come from the germline V gene. V lost 5 bases and J lost 0, with 10 bases in between. This CDR3 is 14 amino acids long.

This chain joins TRBV12-3 or TRBV12-4 and TRBJ2-7, with 7 bases identical to TRBD1. The CDR3 is 13 residues long. J lost 5 bases, V lost 8 bases, and 9 bases had no gene match. CDR3 protein: CASARTGGNEQYF. CDR3 in DNA: TGTGCCAGCGCTCGGACAGGAGGTAACGAGCAGTACTTC.

V is TRBV5-6 and J is TRBJ1-1; a weak D match, TRBD1 (5 bases). CDR1 and CDR2 from the germline V gene are SGHDT and YYEEEE. V gave up 1 base and J gave up 13 bases, with 17 bases separating them. This CDR3 is built from 13 residues. The DNA for the CDR3 is TGTGCCAGCAGCTTGTGGATTGAGGGGAAGGGTTTCTTT. It specifies CASSLWIEGKGFF.

There are a few counts of this clone. The rearrangement joins TRBV14 to TRBJ2-5, with D maybe TRBD1 (6 bases). CDR3 length: 15 amino acids. Germline loops: CDR1 SGHDN, CDR2 FVKESK. Trimming stripped 3 bases from V and 5 bases from J, with 16 bases between. Here the CDR3 DNA reads TGTGCCAGCAGCCATCTACAGGGTCCCCAGGAGACCCAGTACTTC. It is translated as CASSHLQGPQETQYF.

The chain links TRBV18 to TRBJ1-2; the D gene is possibly TRBD1 (5 bases). The V gene lost 5 bases and the J gene lost 7 bases, with 23 bases spanning the gap. The CDR3 spans 16 residues. The germline gives CDR1 KGHSH, CDR2 LQKENI. The CDR3 loop reads CASSTQVNSVEGGYTF. CDR3 sequence (DNA): TGTGCCAGCTCAACACAGGTTAATTCGGTGGAAGGTGGCTACACCTTC.